This T cell receptor beta chain was identified in a study of cytomegalovirus exposure and HLA in healthy donors. General study results and limits: Investigators reported 164 TCR beta chains as tied to cytomegalovirus.

A remark on this clone: The antigen remains unidentified.

PCR involved 60 Vbeta and 13 Jbeta primers. TCRdb keeps only in-frame clones here, not all; method: immunoSEQ multiplex PCR. The sample holds 250,000 or so clones, about 83% seen once. J gave up 5 bases and V 1 base, and 9 bases lay outside the gene matches. The CDR3 extends over 16 amino acids. The germline CDR1 and CDR2 sequences are LNHDA and SQIVND (reference sequence). The sequence came from a human donor in good health. Input material: PBMCs. The chain links TRBV19 to TRBJ2-7, with 9 bases matching TRBD2. The CDR3 is CASSIGRQRGADEQYF. The CDR3 bases are TGTGCCAGTAGTATAGGCCGACAGCGGGGGGCGGACGAGCAGTACTTC. Complete variable domain (other parts from reference TRBV19 and TRBJ2-7): DGGITQSPKYLFRKEGQNVTLSCEQNLNHDAMYWYRQDPGQGLRLIYYSQIVNDFQKGDIAEGYSVSREKKESFPLTVTSAQKNPTAFYLCASSIGRQRGADEQYFGPGTRLTVT.